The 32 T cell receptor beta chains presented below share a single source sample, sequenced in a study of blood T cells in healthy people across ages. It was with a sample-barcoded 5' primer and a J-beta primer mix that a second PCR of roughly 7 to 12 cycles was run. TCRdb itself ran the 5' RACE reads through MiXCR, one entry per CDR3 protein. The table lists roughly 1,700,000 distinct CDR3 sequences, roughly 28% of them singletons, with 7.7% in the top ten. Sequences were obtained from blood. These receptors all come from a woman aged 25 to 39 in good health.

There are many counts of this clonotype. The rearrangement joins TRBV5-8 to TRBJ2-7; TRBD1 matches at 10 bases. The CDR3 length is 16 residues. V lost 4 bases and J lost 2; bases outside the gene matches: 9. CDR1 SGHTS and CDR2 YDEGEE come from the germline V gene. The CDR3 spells CASSETGTGATYEQYF. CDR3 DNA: TGTGCCAGCAGCGAAACCGGGACAGGGGCAACCTACGAGCAGTACTTC.

CDR3 sequence reads: CSAPAEGETEAFF. The CDR3 region has the DNA TGCAGTGCCCCCGCGGAGGGGGAAACTGAAGCTTTCTTT. The rearrangement links TRBV20-1 to TRBJ1-1; D is possibly TRBD1 (6 bases). Per the germline V gene, CDR1 is DFQATT and CDR2 is SNEGSKA (reference sequence). V lost 6 bases and J 5 bases, leaving 16 bases between the germline ends. This CDR3 spans 13 amino acids.

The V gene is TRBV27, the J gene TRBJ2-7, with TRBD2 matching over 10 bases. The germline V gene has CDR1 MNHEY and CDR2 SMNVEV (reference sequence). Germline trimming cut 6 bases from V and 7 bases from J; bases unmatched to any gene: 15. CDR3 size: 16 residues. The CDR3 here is CASSPLLSGRVREQYF. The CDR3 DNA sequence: TGTGCCAGCAGCCCCCTGTTGAGCGGGAGGGTGCGGGAGCAGTACTTC.

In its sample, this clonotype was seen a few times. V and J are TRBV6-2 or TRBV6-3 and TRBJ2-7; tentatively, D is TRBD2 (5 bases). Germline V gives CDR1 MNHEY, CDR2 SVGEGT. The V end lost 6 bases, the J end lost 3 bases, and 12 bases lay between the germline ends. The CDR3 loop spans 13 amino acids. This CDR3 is CASRADSDYEQYF. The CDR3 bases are TGTGCCAGCAGGGCGGACTCCGACTACGAGCAGTACTTC.

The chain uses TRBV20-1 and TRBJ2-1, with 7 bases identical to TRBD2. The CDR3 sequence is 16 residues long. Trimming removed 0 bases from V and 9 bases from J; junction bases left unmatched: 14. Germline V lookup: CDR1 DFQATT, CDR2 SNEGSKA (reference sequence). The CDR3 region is CSARDPGGGGGIEQFF. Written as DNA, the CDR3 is TGCAGTGCTAGAGATCCGGGAGGCGGGGGAGGCATTGAGCAGTTCTTC.

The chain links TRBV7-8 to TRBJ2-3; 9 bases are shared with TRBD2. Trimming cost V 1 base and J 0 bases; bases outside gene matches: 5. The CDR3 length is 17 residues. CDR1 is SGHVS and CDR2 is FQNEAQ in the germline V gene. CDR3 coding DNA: TGTGCCAGCAGCTTAGTCTCAGCGGGAGGAAGCACAGATACGCAGTATTTT. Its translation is CASSLVSAGGSTDTQYF.

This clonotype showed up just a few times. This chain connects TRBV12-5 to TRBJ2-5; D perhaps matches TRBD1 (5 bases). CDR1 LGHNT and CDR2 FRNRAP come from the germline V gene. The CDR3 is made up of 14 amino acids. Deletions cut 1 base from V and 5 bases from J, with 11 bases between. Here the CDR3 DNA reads TGTGCTAGTGGTTTGGGCACAGGTGGGGAGACCCAGTACTTC. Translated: CASGLGTGGETQYF.

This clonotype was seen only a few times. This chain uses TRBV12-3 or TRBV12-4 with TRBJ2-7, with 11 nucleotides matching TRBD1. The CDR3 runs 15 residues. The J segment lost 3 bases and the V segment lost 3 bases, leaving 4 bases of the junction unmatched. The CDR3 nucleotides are TGTGCCAGCAGTTTCGGAGGGACAGGGGGCTACGAGCAGTACTTC. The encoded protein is CASSFGGTGGYEQYF.

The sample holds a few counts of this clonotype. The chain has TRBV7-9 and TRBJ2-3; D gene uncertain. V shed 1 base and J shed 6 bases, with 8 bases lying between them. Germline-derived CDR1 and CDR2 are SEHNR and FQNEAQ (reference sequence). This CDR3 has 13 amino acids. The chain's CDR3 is CASSLDVWDTQYF. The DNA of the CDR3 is TGTGCCAGCAGCTTAGATGTTTGGGATACGCAGTATTTT.

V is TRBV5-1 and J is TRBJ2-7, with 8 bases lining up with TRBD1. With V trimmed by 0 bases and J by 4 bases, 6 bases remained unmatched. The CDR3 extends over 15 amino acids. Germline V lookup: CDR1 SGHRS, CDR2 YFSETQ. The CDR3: CASSLVPGGVYEQYF. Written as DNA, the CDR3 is TGCGCCAGCAGCTTGGTACCAGGGGGCGTATACGAGCAGTACTTC.

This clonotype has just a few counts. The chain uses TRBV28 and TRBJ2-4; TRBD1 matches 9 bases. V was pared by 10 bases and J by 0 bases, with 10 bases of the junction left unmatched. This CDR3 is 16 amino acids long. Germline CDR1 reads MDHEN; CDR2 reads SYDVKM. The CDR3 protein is CATGGTGTLAKNIQYF. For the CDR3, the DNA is TGTGCCACTGGTGGGACAGGGACCTTAGCCAAAAACATTCAGTACTTC. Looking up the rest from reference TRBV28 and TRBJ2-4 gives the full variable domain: DVKVTQSSRYLVKRTGEKVFLECVQDMDHENMFWYRQDPGLGLRLIYFSYDVKMKEKGDIPEGYSVSREKKERFSLILESASTNQTSMYLCATGGTGTLAKNIQYFGAGTRLSVL.

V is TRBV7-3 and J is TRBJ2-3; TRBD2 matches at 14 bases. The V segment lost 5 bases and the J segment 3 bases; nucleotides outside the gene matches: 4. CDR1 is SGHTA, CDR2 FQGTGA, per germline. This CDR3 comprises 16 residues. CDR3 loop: CASSIGTSGRTDTQYF. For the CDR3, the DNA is TGTGCCAGCAGCATTGGGACTAGCGGGAGAACAGATACGCAGTATTTT.

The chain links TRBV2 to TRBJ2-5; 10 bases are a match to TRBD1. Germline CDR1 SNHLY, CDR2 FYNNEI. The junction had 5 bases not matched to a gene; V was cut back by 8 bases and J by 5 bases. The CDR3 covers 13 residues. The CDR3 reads CASAGQGKETQYF. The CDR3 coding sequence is TGTGCCAGCGCGGGACAGGGGAAGGAGACCCAGTACTTC.

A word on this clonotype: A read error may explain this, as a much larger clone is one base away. CDR3 loop: CSVDRDPGSYDYTF. DNA of the CDR3: TGCAGCGTTGATCGGGACCCAGGGAGCTATGACTACACCTTC. The chain combines TRBV29-1 with TRBJ1-2; tentatively, D is TRBD1 (5 bases). The CDR3 is 14 residues long. Looked up from germline, CDR1 is SQVTM and CDR2 is ANQGSEA.

Written as DNA, the CDR3 is TGTGCCACCAGACCGAATTCACCCCTCCACTTT. Translation: CATRPNSPLHF. The chain joins TRBV24-1 to TRBJ1-6; D ambiguous. V was shortened by 7 bases and J by 7 bases, with 4 bases between the two germline ends. CDR1 is KGHDR, CDR2 SFDVKD, per germline. The CDR3 is 11 amino acids.

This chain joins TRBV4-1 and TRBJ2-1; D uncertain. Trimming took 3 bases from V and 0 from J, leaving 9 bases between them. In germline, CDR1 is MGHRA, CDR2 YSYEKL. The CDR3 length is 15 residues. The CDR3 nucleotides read TGCGCCAGCAGCCACCAGGCAAGCTCCTACAATGAGCAGTTCTTC. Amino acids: CASSHQASSYNEQFF.

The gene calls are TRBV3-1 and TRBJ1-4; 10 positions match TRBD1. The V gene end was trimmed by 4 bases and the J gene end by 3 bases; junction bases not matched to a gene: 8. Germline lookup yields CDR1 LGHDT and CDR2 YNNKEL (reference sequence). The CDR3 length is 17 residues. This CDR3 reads CASSLRTGGRSNEKLFF. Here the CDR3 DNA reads TGTGCCAGCAGCCTACGGACAGGGGGTAGATCTAATGAAAAACTGTTTTTT.

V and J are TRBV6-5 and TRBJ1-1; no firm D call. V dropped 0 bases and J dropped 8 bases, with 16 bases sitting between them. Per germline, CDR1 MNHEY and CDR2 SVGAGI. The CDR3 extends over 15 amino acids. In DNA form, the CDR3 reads TGTGCCAGCAGTTACTCATGGCTAATCCCCGCCGAAGCTTTCTTT. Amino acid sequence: CASSYSWLIPAEAFF.

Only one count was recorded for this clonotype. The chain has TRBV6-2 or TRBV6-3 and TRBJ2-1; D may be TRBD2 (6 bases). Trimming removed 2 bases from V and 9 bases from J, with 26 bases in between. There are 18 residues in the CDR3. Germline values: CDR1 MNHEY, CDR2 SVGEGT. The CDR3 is CASSYPGTGASSRIEQFF. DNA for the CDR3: TGTGCCAGCAGTTACCCCGGGACTGGCGCCTCGTCCAGGATTGAGCAGTTCTTC.

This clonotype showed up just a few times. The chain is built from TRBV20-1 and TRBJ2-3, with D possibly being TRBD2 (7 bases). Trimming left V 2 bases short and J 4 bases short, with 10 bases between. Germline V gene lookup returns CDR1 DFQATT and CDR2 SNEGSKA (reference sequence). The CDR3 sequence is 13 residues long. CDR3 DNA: TGCAGTGCTAGAAGGGAGGGGGCAGATACGCAGTATTTT. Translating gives CSARREGADTQYF.

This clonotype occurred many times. The CDR3 bases are TGTGCCAGCAGTGACTCGGAGGGGAGACAAGAGACCCAGTACTTC. Its translation is CASSDSEGRQETQYF. The chain couples TRBV2 to TRBJ2-5, with a possible D match to TRBD2 (6 bases). CDR3 size: 15 residues. Germline values: CDR1 SNHLY, CDR2 FYNNEI. Trimming removed 3 bases at V and 2 bases at J, with 13 bases between.

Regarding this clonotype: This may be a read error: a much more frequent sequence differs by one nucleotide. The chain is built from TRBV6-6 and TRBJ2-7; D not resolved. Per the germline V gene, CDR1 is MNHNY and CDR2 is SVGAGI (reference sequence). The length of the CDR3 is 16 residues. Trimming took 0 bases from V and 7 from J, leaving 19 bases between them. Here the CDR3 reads CASSYSQFSSTMEQYF. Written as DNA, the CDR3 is TGTGCCAGCAGTTACTCTCAGTTCTCCTCCACAATGGAGCAGTACTTC.

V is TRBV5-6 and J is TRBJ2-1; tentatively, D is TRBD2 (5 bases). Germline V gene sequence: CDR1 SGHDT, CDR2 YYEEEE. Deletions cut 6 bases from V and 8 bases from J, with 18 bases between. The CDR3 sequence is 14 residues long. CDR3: CASTPTISKDEQFF. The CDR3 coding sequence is TGTGCCAGCACCCCGACTATATCCAAGGATGAGCAGTTCTTC.

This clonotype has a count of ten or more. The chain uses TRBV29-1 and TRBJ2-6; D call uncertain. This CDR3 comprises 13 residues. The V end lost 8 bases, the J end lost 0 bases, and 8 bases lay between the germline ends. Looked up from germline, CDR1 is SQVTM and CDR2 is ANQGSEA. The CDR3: CSTVSSGANVLTF. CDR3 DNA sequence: TGCAGCACAGTTAGCTCTGGGGCCAACGTCCTGACTTTC.

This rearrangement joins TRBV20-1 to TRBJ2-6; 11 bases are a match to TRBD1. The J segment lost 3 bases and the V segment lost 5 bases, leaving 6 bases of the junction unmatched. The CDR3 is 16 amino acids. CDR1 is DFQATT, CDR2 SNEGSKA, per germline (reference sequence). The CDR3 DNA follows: TGCAGTGCTCCCGGGGGGACAGGGGGTGGGGCCAACGTCCTGACTTTC. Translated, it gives CSAPGGTGGGANVLTF.

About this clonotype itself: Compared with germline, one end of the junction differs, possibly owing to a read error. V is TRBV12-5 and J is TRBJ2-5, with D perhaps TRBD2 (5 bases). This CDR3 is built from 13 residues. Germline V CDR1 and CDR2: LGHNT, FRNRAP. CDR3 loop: CTSGLWQKETQYF. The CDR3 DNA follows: TGTACTAGTGGTTTATGGCAGAAAGAGACCCAGTACTTC.

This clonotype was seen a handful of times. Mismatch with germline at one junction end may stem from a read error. The CDR3: CAISERGDNGQFF. CDR3 nucleotides: TGTGCCATCAGTGAAAGAGGGGACAATGGGCAGTTCTTC. V gene TRBV10-3 combines with J gene TRBJ2-1, with a weak D call TRBD1 (6 bases). Germline loops: CDR1 ENHRY, CDR2 SYGVKD. This CDR3 region has 13 residues.

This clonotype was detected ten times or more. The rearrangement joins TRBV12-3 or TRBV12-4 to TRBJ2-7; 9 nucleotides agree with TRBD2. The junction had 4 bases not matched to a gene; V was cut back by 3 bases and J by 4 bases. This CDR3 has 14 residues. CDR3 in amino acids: CASSFSGSGYEQYF. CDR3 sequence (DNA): TGTGCCAGCAGTTTTAGCGGGAGTGGGTACGAGCAGTACTTC.

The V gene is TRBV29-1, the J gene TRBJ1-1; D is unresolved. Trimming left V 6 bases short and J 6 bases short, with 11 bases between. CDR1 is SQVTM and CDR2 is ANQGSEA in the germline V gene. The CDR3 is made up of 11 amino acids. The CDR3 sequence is CSVVTGAEAFF. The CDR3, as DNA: TGCAGCGTCGTCACTGGAGCTGAAGCTTTCTTT.

For the CDR3, the DNA is TGTGCCAGCAGCTTACGACAGGGGGCCGGGGCCCAGCATTTT. It encodes CASSLRQGAGAQHF. V usage is TRBV11-2 and J usage is TRBJ1-5; TRBD1 matches at 10 bases. V lost 2 bases to trimming and J lost 11 bases; unmatched junction nucleotides: 6. CDR3 size: 14 residues. Germline V gives CDR1 SGHAT, CDR2 FQNNGV.

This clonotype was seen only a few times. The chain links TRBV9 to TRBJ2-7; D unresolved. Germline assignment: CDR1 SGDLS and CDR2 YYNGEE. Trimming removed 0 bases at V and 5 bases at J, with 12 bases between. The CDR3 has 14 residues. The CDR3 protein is CASSVGSLPHEQYF. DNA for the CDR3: TGTGCCAGCAGCGTAGGAAGCCTACCCCACGAGCAGTACTTC.

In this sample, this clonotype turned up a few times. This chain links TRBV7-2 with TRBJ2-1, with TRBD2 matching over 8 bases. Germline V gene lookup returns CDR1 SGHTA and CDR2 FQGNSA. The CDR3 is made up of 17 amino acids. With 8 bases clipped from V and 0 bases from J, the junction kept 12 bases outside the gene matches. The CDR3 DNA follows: TGTGCCAGCGCGGGGGGCGGGTGGGGGAGCTCCTACAATGAGCAGTTCTTC. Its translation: CASAGGGWGSSYNEQFF.